A selection of T cell receptor beta chains follows, all from one sample in a study of OX40 agonist ivuxolimab in advanced cancers. Assay used: immunoSEQ multiplex PCR; TCRdb lists only in-frame clones, some missing. This sample has approximately 100,000 clones, with 70% to 90% found just once. This specimen consisted of CD4+ or CD8+ T cells sorted from blood, obtained in a trial of the OX40 agonist ivuxolimab. These receptors all come from an adult with an advanced solid tumor such as melanoma, head and neck, liver or kidney cancer. Each CDR3 is given with its conserved first and last residue. Fields, in order: clone size, V gene, D gene, J gene, CDR3 protein, CDR3 DNA. D genes are given only for firm matches. Clone sizes are given selectively: once, few, many, or a class where the clone is expanded.

clone size: NA
V gene: TRBV27
D gene: TRBD1
J gene: TRBJ1-5
CDR3 protein: CASSPRGTESNQPQHF
CDR3 DNA: TGTGCCAGCAGTCCCCGGGGGACAGAATCGAATCAGCCCCAGCATTTT

clone size: NA
V gene: TRBV18
D gene: TRBD1
J gene: TRBJ1-1
CDR3 protein: CASSPQGAENTEAFF
CDR3 DNA: TGTGCCAGCTCACCGCAGGGGGCTGAGAACACTGAAGCTTTCTTT

clone size: NA
V gene: TRBV11-3
D gene: TRBD1
J gene: TRBJ2-2
CDR3 protein: CASSWDRGESGELFF
CDR3 DNA: TGTGCCAGCAGCTGGGACAGGGGAGAATCCGGGGAGCTGTTTTTT

clone size: NA
V gene: TRBV6-1
D gene: NA
J gene: TRBJ1-2
CDR3 protein: CASFLPRAGQGGYTF
CDR3 DNA: TGTGCCAGCTTCCTCCCGCGGGCAGGGCAAGGAGGCTACACCTTC

clone size: NA
V gene: TRBV28
D gene: NA
J gene: TRBJ1-3
CDR3 protein: CASSGSRGDTIYF
CDR3 DNA: TGTGCCAGCAGTGGGTCCCGGGGGGACACCATATATTTT

clone size: NA
V gene: TRBV28
D gene: NA
J gene: TRBJ1-2
CDR3 protein: CASSSSDRLYGYTF
CDR3 DNA: TGTGCCAGCAGTTCCTCCGACAGGCTCTATGGCTACACCTTC

clone size: NA
V gene: TRBV18
D gene: NA
J gene: TRBJ2-2
CDR3 protein: CASSPGQLSTGELFF
CDR3 DNA: TGTGCCAGCTCACCCGGACAGTTGAGCACCGGGGAGCTGTTTTTT

clone size: few
V gene: TRBV7-9
D gene: TRBD1
J gene: TRBJ2-7
CDR3 protein: CASSRTGYEQYF
CDR3 DNA: TGTGCCAGCAGCCGGACAGGGTACGAGCAGTACTTC

clone size: NA
V gene: TRBV5-4
D gene: TRBD2
J gene: TRBJ2-1
CDR3 protein: CASSGASGGVNEQFF
CDR3 DNA: TGTGCCAGCAGCGGGGCTAGTGGGGGGGTCAATGAGCAGTTCTTC

clone size: NA
V gene: TRBV10-3
D gene: NA
J gene: TRBJ2-3
CDR3 protein: CAIMTGYGDTQYF
CDR3 DNA: TGTGCCATCATGACGGGGTATGGTGATACGCAGTATTTT

clone size: NA
V gene: TRBV5-6
D gene: NA
J gene: TRBJ1-1
CDR3 protein: CASSFRGSVLLYTEAFF
CDR3 DNA: TGTGCCAGCAGCTTTCGAGGTTCCGTTTTACTTTACACTGAAGCTTTCTTT

clone size: few
V gene: TRBV4-3
D gene: TRBD1
J gene: TRBJ1-6
CDR3 protein: CASSQELQGLSRPLHF
CDR3 DNA: TGCGCCAGCAGCCAAGAACTACAGGGGCTGAGTAGACCCCTCCACTTT

clone size: NA
V gene: TRBV2
D gene: NA
J gene: TRBJ1-1
CDR3 protein: CASSDEMNTEAFF
CDR3 DNA: TGTGCCAGCAGTGATGAGATGAACACTGAAGCTTTCTTT

clone size: NA
V gene: TRBV2
D gene: NA
J gene: TRBJ2-2
CDR3 protein: CASSEGSLGGELFF
CDR3 DNA: TGTGCCAGCAGTGAAGGTAGCCTGGGTGGGGAGCTGTTTTTT

clone size: NA
V gene: TRBV7-9
D gene: NA
J gene: TRBJ2-1
CDR3 protein: CASSLGSHLGGEQFF
CDR3 DNA: TGTGCCAGCAGCTTAGGGTCCCACTTGGGGGGTGAGCAGTTCTTC

clone size: once
V gene: TRBV29-1
D gene: NA
J gene: TRBJ1-1
CDR3 protein: CSVEDLLKGQEAFF
CDR3 DNA: TGCAGCGTTGAAGATCTCCTAAAAGGACAAGAAGCTTTCTTT

clone size: NA
V gene: TRBV10-3
D gene: NA
J gene: TRBJ2-3
CDR3 protein: CAVASRTTDTQYF
CDR3 DNA: TGTGCCGTGGCCTCCAGGACCACAGATACGCAGTATTTT

clone size: NA
V gene: TRBV4-3
D gene: NA
J gene: TRBJ1-4
CDR3 protein: CASSPGSGATNEKLFF
CDR3 DNA: TGCGCCAGCAGCCCCGGCTCGGGGGCAACTAATGAAAAACTGTTTTTT

clone size: NA
V gene: TRBV6-5
D gene: TRBD1
J gene: TRBJ2-5
CDR3 protein: CASSPTGDRAQYF
CDR3 DNA: TGTGCCAGCAGTCCGACAGGGGACAGGGCCCAGTACTTC

clone size: NA
V gene: TRBV29-1
D gene: NA
J gene: TRBJ1-1
CDR3 protein: CSVETTVYTEAFF
CDR3 DNA: TGCAGCGTTGAAACGACAGTTTACACTGAAGCTTTCTTT

clone size: NA
V gene: TRBV7-2
D gene: TRBD1
J gene: TRBJ1-1
CDR3 protein: CASSRKGQNSEAFF
CDR3 DNA: TGTGCCAGCAGTAGGAAGGGACAGAACTCTGAAGCTTTCTTT

clone size: NA
V gene: TRBV7-8
D gene: NA
J gene: TRBJ1-5
CDR3 protein: CASSLGVRGNQPQHF
CDR3 DNA: TGTGCCAGCAGCTTAGGGGTTCGGGGCAATCAGCCCCAGCATTTT

clone size: NA
V gene: TRBV6-6
D gene: NA
J gene: TRBJ1-2
CDR3 protein: CASSYSSGSAGYTF
CDR3 DNA: TGTGCCAGCAGTTACTCGAGCGGATCTGCTGGCTACACCTTC

clone size: NA
V gene: TRBV11-2
D gene: NA
J gene: TRBJ2-7
CDR3 protein: CASTPAASQYF
CDR3 DNA: TGTGCCAGCACCCCCGCGGCCTCGCAGTACTTC

clone size: once
V gene: TRBV9
D gene: NA
J gene: TRBJ2-6
CDR3 protein: CASSVEQLTLRANVLTF
CDR3 DNA: TGTGCCAGCAGCGTAGAACAGCTTACTCTTCGGGCCAACGTCCTGACTTTC

clone size: NA
V gene: TRBV6-1
D gene: NA
J gene: TRBJ2-2
CDR3 protein: CASWGDTGELFF
CDR3 DNA: TGTGCCAGTTGGGGGGACACCGGGGAGCTGTTTTTT

clone size: NA
V gene: TRBV9
D gene: NA
J gene: TRBJ2-2
CDR3 protein: CASSVRGTSTGELFF
CDR3 DNA: TGTGCCAGCAGTGTCCGGGGGACCTCCACCGGGGAGCTGTTTTTT